This T cell receptor (beta chain) stems from a study of blood T cell repertoires in COVID-19. Looking at the study overall: From the United States, Italy and Spain came samples of acute and convalescent COVID-19. T cells, B-cell-depleted T cells, or PBMCs provided the cDNA or gDNA that served as material.

Method: immunoSEQ multiplex PCR; TCRdb's copy keeps in-frame clones and lacks some. Among almost 200,000 clones listed, approximately 86% were seen once. The V gene end was trimmed by 6 bases and the J gene end by 0 bases; junction bases not matched to a gene: 5. The CDR3 length is 15 residues. Looked up from germline, CDR1 is MDHEN and CDR2 is SYDVKM. The Seattle patients joined while their infection was active and were tracked longitudinally afterward. V usage is TRBV28 and J usage is TRBJ1-3; TRBD1 agrees at 7 bases. The sequencing sample was made of peripheral blood. This receptor was taken from a man aged 60 to 69 with COVID-19, enrolled during active disease. The CDR3 is CASRRDSLSGNTIYF. DNA of the CDR3: TGTGCCAGCAGGAGGGACAGCCTCTCTGGAAACACCATATATTTT. The full variable domain, rest sourced from reference TRBV28 and TRBJ1-3, is DVKVTQSSRYLVKRTGEKVFLECVQDMDHENMFWYRQDPGLGLRLIYFSYDVKMKEKGDIPEGYSVSREKKERFSLILESASTNQTSMYLCASRRDSLSGNTIYFGEGSWLTVV.